One sample yielded the 7 T cell receptor beta chains listed below, sequenced in a study of T cell responses to AZD1222 COVID-19 vaccine. Only in-frame clones appear in the TCRdb table, and some are missing; sequencing was by immunoSEQ multiplex PCR. This table has under 75,000 clones, roughly 85% appearing once. The source material was peripheral blood, sampled on day 0 of AZD1222 vaccination. The receptors originated from an adult in good health.

The genes are TRBV5-1 and TRBJ1-2, with D perhaps matching TRBD1 (6 bases). CDR1 and CDR2 from the germline V gene are SGHRS and YFSETQ. This CDR3 comprises 15 residues. V was clipped by 6 bases and J by 4 bases, with 19 bases between them. The CDR3 protein is CASTKGGAGSYGYTF. CDR3 bases: TGCGCCAGCACCAAAGGGGGGGCAGGCAGCTATGGCTACACCTTC.

The chain employs TRBV3-1 (or the pseudogene TRBV3-2) and TRBJ1-4; 8 bases fit TRBD1. V shed 0 bases and J 8 bases; nucleotides not matched to a gene: 5. Per germline, CDR1 LGHDT and CDR2 YNNKEL (reference sequence). The CDR3 is 15 amino acids. The CDR3, as DNA: TGTGCCAGCAGCCAAGATCAGGACAGGGAGGAAAAACTGTTTTTT. Its translation: CASSQDQDREEKLFF.

This chain connects TRBV3-1 (or the pseudogene TRBV3-2) to TRBJ1-1, with D hard to call. CDR1 LGHDT and CDR2 YNNKEL come from the germline V gene (reference sequence). This CDR3 has 12 amino acids. The V gene lost 2 bases and the J gene lost 1 base, with 2 bases spanning the gap. Here the CDR3 DNA reads TGTGCCAGCAGCCAACCGAACACTGAAGCTTTCTTT. This translates into CASSQPNTEAFF.

This clone was observed once. CDR3 coding DNA: TGTGCCAGTGCGGACATCTTAGGCACAGATACGCAGTATTTT. Its protein is CASADILGTDTQYF. The rearrangement links TRBV19 to TRBJ2-3; a weak D match, TRBD1 (5 bases). The CDR3 is made up of 14 amino acids. CDR1 and CDR2 from the germline V gene are LNHDA and SQIVND (reference sequence). V shed 8 bases and J shed 1 base, with 13 bases lying between them.

The chain uses TRBV7-9 and TRBJ1-2; 9 positions agree with TRBD1. Germline lookup yields CDR1 SEHNR and CDR2 FQNEAQ (reference sequence). CDR3 length: 13 residues. Trimming removed 5 bases from V and 8 bases from J; junction bases left unmatched: 6. The chain's CDR3 is CASSMTGGGGYTF. CDR3 nucleotides: TGTGCCAGCAGCATGACAGGGGGTGGAGGCTACACCTTC.

V is TRBV27 and J is TRBJ1-6, with TRBD1 identical over 8 bases. J was trimmed by 6 bases and V by 5 bases; bases with no gene match: 3. This CDR3 contains 14 residues. Germline V gene lookup returns CDR1 MNHEY and CDR2 SMNVEV (reference sequence). CDR3 region: CASSPQGANSPLHF. The CDR3 DNA sequence: TGTGCCAGCAGTCCTCAGGGGGCTAATTCACCCCTCCACTTT.

V is TRBV11-2 and J is TRBJ2-1, with TRBD1 matching over 11 bases. Trimming took 4 bases from V and 3 from J; bases not matched to a gene: 8. The germline V gene has CDR1 SGHAT and CDR2 FQNNGV. This CDR3 contains 17 residues. For the CDR3, the DNA is TGTGCCAGCAGCTCCCCGGTCGGGACAGGGGGCTACAATGAGCAGTTCTTC. Translating gives CASSSPVGTGGYNEQFF. The variable domain in full, completed from reference TRBV11-2 and TRBJ2-1, reads EAGVAQSPRYKIIEKRQSVAFWCNPISGHATLYWYQQILGQGPKLLIQFQNNGVVDDSQLPKDRFSAERLKGVDSTLKIQPAKLEDSAVYLCASSSPVGTGGYNEQFFGPGTRLTVL.